The 26 T cell receptor beta chains below were found in one sample sequenced in a study of cytomegalovirus exposure and HLA in healthy donors. 60 Vbeta and 13 Jbeta primers were used in PCR. Method: immunoSEQ multiplex PCR; TCRdb's copy keeps in-frame clones and lacks some. This sample yields some 150,000 clones, of which 70% to 90% are seen a single time; 2% to 2.5% belongs to the top ten. The sample was PBMCs. The receptors come from a woman between 18 and 29 years old in good health and CMV-seronegative.

CDR3 in DNA: TGTGCCATCAGCCAGGGAGGTCAGGCTCTTATTAACTATGGCTACACCTTC. Amino acids: CAISQGGQALINYGYTF. This chain links TRBV10-3 with TRBJ1-2; tentatively, D is TRBD1 (5 bases). The CDR3 length is 17 residues. Germline CDR1 ENHRY, CDR2 SYGVKD. Trimming took off 6 bases at V and 1 base at J, with 21 bases between the two ends.

The chain uses TRBV6-5 and TRBJ2-7; TRBD1 matches at 7 bases. The CDR3 totals 14 residues. J was trimmed by 2 bases and V by 5 bases; bases with no gene match: 6. Germline V lookup: CDR1 MNHEY, CDR2 SVGAGI. The CDR3 sequence: CASSPPGQTYEQYF. The CDR3 DNA reads TGTGCCAGCAGTCCGCCGGGACAGACCTACGAGCAGTACTTC.

The rearrangement joins TRBV9 to TRBJ1-3; D possibly corresponds to TRBD1 (6 bases). CDR3 length: 16 residues. Germline CDR1 SGDLS, CDR2 YYNGEE. Trimming removed 3 bases at V and 0 bases at J, with 13 bases between. The CDR3: CASSARTGHSGNTIYF. The CDR3 coding sequence is TGTGCCAGCAGCGCCCGAACAGGGCACTCTGGAAACACCATATATTTT.

J is TRBJ2-2 and V is TRBV27, with TRBD1 matching 7 bases. Germline CDR1 and CDR2: MNHEY and SMNVEV (reference sequence). This CDR3 has 15 amino acids. Trimming at V came to 8 bases and at J to 2 bases, leaving 8 bases not matched to a gene. The chain's CDR3 is CASSLRDSNTGELFF. For the CDR3, the DNA is TGTGCCAGCTCCCTCCGGGACAGTAACACCGGGGAGCTGTTTTTT.

V and J are TRBV5-1 and TRBJ2-5; no clear D. Per germline, CDR1 SGHRS and CDR2 YFSETQ. The CDR3 covers 13 residues. Trimming stripped 7 bases from V and 2 bases from J, with 12 bases between. The CDR3 sequence: CASARWSQETQYF. For the CDR3, the DNA is TGCGCCAGCGCGCGCTGGAGTCAAGAGACCCAGTACTTC. Full variable domain (missing parts from reference TRBV5-1 and TRBJ2-5): KAGVTQTPRYLIKTRGQQVTLSCSPISGHRSVSWYQQTPGQGLQFLFEYFSETQRNKGNFPGRFSGRQFSNSRSEMNVSTLELGDSALYLCASARWSQETQYFGPGTRLLVL.

V is TRBV28 and J is TRBJ1-5; possibly TRBD1 for D (5 bases). The CDR3 is 16 residues long. Deletions cut 1 base from V and 0 bases from J, with 10 bases between. CDR1 and CDR2 (germline): MDHEN, SYDVKM. CDR3 DNA: TGTGCCAGCAGTTTATCGGGGGGGTATAGCAATCAGCCCCAGCATTTT. It specifies CASSLSGGYSNQPQHF.

The chain combines TRBV5-4 with TRBJ2-2; no definite D call. Trimming cost V 1 base and J 4 bases, with 8 bases left between them. Germline V gene sequence: CDR1 SGHNT, CDR2 YYREEE (reference sequence). This CDR3 is built from 14 residues. The CDR3 sequence is CASSLYRGTGELFF. CDR3 in DNA: TGTGCCAGCAGCTTGTATCGCGGCACCGGGGAGCTGTTTTTT.

This sequence joins TRBV5-1 and TRBJ2-5; 8 positions match TRBD1. Per germline, CDR1 SGHRS and CDR2 YFSETQ. The CDR3 loop spans 18 amino acids. Trimming removed 0 bases from V and 5 bases from J; junction bases left unmatched: 15. The CDR3 region has the DNA TGCGCCAGCAGCTTGGACCCCCCTACAGGGGGTAGGGAGGAGACCCAGTACTTC. It codes for CASSLDPPTGGREETQYF.

The V gene is TRBV7-2, the J gene TRBJ1-6; a weak D match, TRBD1 (6 bases). CDR1 SGHTA and CDR2 FQGNSA come from the germline V gene. CDR3 length: 13 amino acids. V was cut by 2 bases and J by 7 bases, with 6 bases left in between. The CDR3 is CASSLTGNSPLHF. The CDR3 DNA is TGTGCCAGCAGCTTAACAGGGAATTCACCCCTCCACTTT.

CDR3 nucleotide sequence: TGTGCCAGCAGCCGGAGGGTTCTAACCTCTGGGGCCAACGTCCTGACTTTC. Its protein is CASSRRVLTSGANVLTF. The chain carries TRBV28 and TRBJ2-6; possible D gene TRBD2, 6 bases. Between the trimmed V and J ends, which lost 6 bases and 0 bases, there was a span of 15 bases. The CDR3 covers 17 residues. Germline V lookup: CDR1 MDHEN, CDR2 SYDVKM. The variable domain in full, with the rest retrieved from reference TRBV28 and TRBJ2-6, is DVKVTQSSRYLVKRTGEKVFLECVQDMDHENMFWYRQDPGLGLRLIYFSYDVKMKEKGDIPEGYSVSREKKERFSLILESASTNQTSMYLCASSRRVLTSGANVLTFGAGSRLTVL.

Details on this clone: Germline and junction disagree at one end, which may indicate a read error. This chain uses TRBV14 with TRBJ2-6; 7 bases are shared with TRBD1. The CDR3 length is 16 residues. The germline V gene has CDR1 SGHDN and CDR2 FVKESK. The CDR3 sequence is CPRGADRAPGANVLTF. Here the CDR3 DNA reads TGCCCTAGAGGGGCCGACAGGGCCCCTGGGGCCAACGTCCTGACTTTC.

V and J are TRBV19 and TRBJ1-5; D not resolved. V dropped 7 bases and J dropped 6 bases, with 19 bases sitting between them. Germline V CDR1 and CDR2: LNHDA, SQIVND (reference sequence). The CDR3 totals 15 residues. The CDR3 reads CASTPPAPTRQPQHF. The CDR3 DNA sequence: TGTGCCAGTACCCCACCCGCGCCAACCCGTCAGCCCCAGCATTTT.

The V and J genes are TRBV7-9 and TRBJ2-3; D is perhaps TRBD2 (6 bases). Trimming removed 2 bases from V and 4 bases from J, with 10 bases in between. The length of the CDR3 is 14 residues. Per the germline V gene, CDR1 is SEHNR and CDR2 is FQNEAQ (reference sequence). The CDR3 nucleotides are TGTGCCAGCAGCTTATCGGGAGCCGCAGATACGCAGTATTTT. Protein product: CASSLSGAADTQYF.

The chain uses TRBV7-8 and TRBJ2-4; 8 bases fit TRBD1. Germline V gives CDR1 SGHVS, CDR2 FQNEAQ. This CDR3 spans 15 amino acids. V lost 5 bases to trimming and J lost 2 bases; unmatched junction nucleotides: 5. CDR3 residues: CASSATGETKNIQYF. The CDR3 DNA is TGTGCCAGCAGCGCGACAGGGGAGACCAAAAACATTCAGTACTTC.

The chain carries TRBV6-1 and TRBJ2-7, with 8 positions matching TRBD1. The length of the CDR3 is 14 residues. V gave up 2 bases and J gave up 6 bases; unmatched junction bases: 6. Germline-derived CDR1 and CDR2 are MNHNS and SASEGT. This CDR3 is CASSEYRTGSEQYF. In nucleotides, the CDR3 is TGTGCCAGCAGTGAATATCGGACAGGGTCCGAGCAGTACTTC.

On this clone: Other nucleotide sequences in the sample specify the same CDR3. This sequence joins TRBV28 and TRBJ2-3; tentatively, D is TRBD2 (6 bases). V dropped 7 bases and J dropped 6 bases, with 23 bases sitting between them. The germline CDR1 and CDR2 sequences are MDHEN and SYDVKM. The CDR3 is 16 residues long. CDR3 protein: CASNPGLLLRLDTQYF. In nucleotides, the CDR3 is TGTGCCAGCAACCCGGGACTTCTACTCCGTTTGGATACGCAGTATTTT.

There are a few counts of this clone. V and J are TRBV4-1 and TRBJ1-6, with 8 nucleotides matching TRBD1. Unmatched junction bases numbered 7, after V lost 0 bases and J lost 3 bases. Germline V gene lookup returns CDR1 MGHRA and CDR2 YSYEKL. The length of the CDR3 is 18 residues. The CDR3 DNA is TGCGCCAGCAGCCAAGATCTGCAGGGGGCGTTCTATAATTCACCCCTCCACTTT. Protein product: CASSQDLQGAFYNSPLHF.

This clone showed up just once. The genes are TRBV11-2 and TRBJ1-4; the D gene is possibly TRBD1 (5 bases). V lost 5 bases to trimming and J lost 8 bases, with 15 bases between them. The CDR3 is 14 residues long. In germline, CDR1 is SGHAT, CDR2 FQNNGV. In DNA form, the CDR3 reads TGTGCCAGCAGCCATAGCGGGACGCTGGAAAAACTGTTTTTT. Protein product: CASSHSGTLEKLFF.

This clone has only one observation. The V and J genes are TRBV19 and TRBJ1-2, with a tentative D call TRBD1 (6 bases). Germline CDR1 and CDR2: LNHDA and SQIVND (reference sequence). The CDR3 is 15 residues long. Trimming shortened V by 5 bases and J by 4 bases, and 17 bases separated the two germline ends. Here the CDR3 reads CASSPVGGTFYGYTF. The CDR3 DNA follows: TGTGCCAGTAGTCCTGTAGGGGGAACCTTCTATGGCTACACCTTC.

This clone was seen a single time. The rearrangement joins TRBV7-9 to TRBJ1-1; no reliable D call. This CDR3 is built from 15 residues. Germline V CDR1 and CDR2: SEHNR, FQNEAQ (reference sequence). V dropped 5 bases and J dropped 2 bases, with 15 bases sitting between them. CDR3 loop: CASSPLGGSNTEAFF. DNA of the CDR3: TGTGCCAGCAGCCCCCTGGGCGGGAGTAACACTGAAGCTTTCTTT.

The chain carries TRBV19 and TRBJ1-1; 9 bases align to TRBD1. The germline CDR1 and CDR2 sequences are LNHDA and SQIVND (reference sequence). V shed 3 bases, J shed 1 base, and the junction held 3 bases outside the gene matches. The CDR3 loop spans 15 amino acids. The CDR3 spells CASSIAGQGNTEAFF. CDR3 nucleotide sequence: TGTGCCAGTAGTATTGCGGGACAGGGGAACACTGAAGCTTTCTTT.

This chain uses TRBV6-5 with TRBJ1-5; the D gene is possibly TRBD1 (5 bases). Trimming took off 7 bases at V and 4 bases at J, with 14 bases between the two ends. CDR1 MNHEY and CDR2 SVGAGI come from the germline V gene. CDR3 length: 14 amino acids. The CDR3 loop is CASIIQGGNQPQHF. DNA of the CDR3: TGTGCCAGCATCATTCAGGGTGGTAATCAGCCCCAGCATTTT.

This sequence joins TRBV9 and TRBJ2-2; a possible D gene is TRBD2 (6 bases). V was clipped by 4 bases and J by 0 bases, with 10 bases between them. CDR3 length: 15 amino acids. In germline, CDR1 is SGDLS, CDR2 YYNGEE. CDR3 amino acids: CASSSRLANTGELFF. As DNA, the CDR3 is TGTGCCAGCAGCTCACGACTAGCGAACACCGGGGAGCTGTTTTTT.

This clone appeared a single time. The junction and the germline gene differ at one end; a read error may be behind it. The genes are TRBV27 and TRBJ1-6; 7 nucleotides match TRBD1. The CDR3 covers 14 residues. Per germline, CDR1 MNHEY and CDR2 SMNVEV (reference sequence). This chain's CDR3 is CASSFVQGTSALHF. CDR3 bases: TGTGCCAGCAGTTTCGTACAGGGGACTTCAGCCCTCCACTTT.

This clone was seen only once. The same CDR3 is also encoded by other DNA sequences in this sample. This chain connects TRBV4-3 to TRBJ2-5; 11 bases agree with TRBD1. With V trimmed by 4 bases and J by 4 bases, 14 bases remained unmatched. The germline CDR1 and CDR2 sequences are LGHNA and YSLEER. The CDR3 covers 18 residues. The CDR3 region is CASSRDTVRTGGVETQYF. The CDR3 region has the DNA TGCGCCAGCAGCCGGGACACCGTGAGGACAGGGGGCGTAGAGACCCAGTACTTC.

This chain links TRBV7-2 with TRBJ2-7, with TRBD2 as a possible D gene (6 bases). Germline loops: CDR1 SGHTA, CDR2 FQGNSA. The CDR3 is made up of 13 amino acids. V lost 6 bases and J 2 bases, leaving 11 bases between the germline ends. The CDR3 region has the DNA TGTGCCAGCAGTTTCGGGGGTACCTACGAGCAGTACTTC. This translates into CASSFGGTYEQYF.